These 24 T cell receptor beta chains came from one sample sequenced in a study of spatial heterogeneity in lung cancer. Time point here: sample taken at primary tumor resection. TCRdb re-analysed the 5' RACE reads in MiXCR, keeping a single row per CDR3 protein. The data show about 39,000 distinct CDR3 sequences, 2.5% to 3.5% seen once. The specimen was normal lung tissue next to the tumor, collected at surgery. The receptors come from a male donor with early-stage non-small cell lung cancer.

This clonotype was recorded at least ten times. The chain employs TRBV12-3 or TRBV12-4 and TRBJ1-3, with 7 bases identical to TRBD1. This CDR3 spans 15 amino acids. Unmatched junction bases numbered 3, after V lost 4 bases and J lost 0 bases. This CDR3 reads CASSSGTASGNTIYF. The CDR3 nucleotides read TGTGCCAGCAGTTCCGGGACAGCCTCTGGAAACACCATATATTTT.

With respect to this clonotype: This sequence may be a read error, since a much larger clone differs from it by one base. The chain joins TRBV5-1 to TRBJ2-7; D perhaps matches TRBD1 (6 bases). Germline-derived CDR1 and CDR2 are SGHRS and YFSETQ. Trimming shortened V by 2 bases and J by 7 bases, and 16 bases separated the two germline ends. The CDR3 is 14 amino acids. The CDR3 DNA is TGCGCCAGCAGCTTTTTCACAGGGCCAGTGGAGCAGTACTTC. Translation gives CASSFFTGPVEQYF. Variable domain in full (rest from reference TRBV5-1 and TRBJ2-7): KAGVTQTPRYLIKTRGQQVTLSCSPISGHRSVSWYQQTPGQGLQFLFEYFSETQRNKGNFPGRFSGRQFSNSRSEMNVSTLELGDSALYLCASSFFTGPVEQYFGPGTRLTVT.

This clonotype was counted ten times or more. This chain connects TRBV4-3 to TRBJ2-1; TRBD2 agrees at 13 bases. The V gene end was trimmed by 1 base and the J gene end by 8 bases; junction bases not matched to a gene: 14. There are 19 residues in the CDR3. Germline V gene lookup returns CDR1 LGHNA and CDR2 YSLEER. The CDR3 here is CASSQAAGTSGALGDEQFF. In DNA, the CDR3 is TGCGCCAGCAGCCAAGCTGCCGGGACTAGCGGGGCCCTTGGAGATGAGCAGTTCTTC.

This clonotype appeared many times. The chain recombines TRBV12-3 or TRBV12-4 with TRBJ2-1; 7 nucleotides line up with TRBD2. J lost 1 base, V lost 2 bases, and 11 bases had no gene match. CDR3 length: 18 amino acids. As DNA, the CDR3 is TGTGCCAGCAGTTTAAAGCGGGGAAACCTTGGGTCCTACAATGAGCAGTTCTTC. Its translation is CASSLKRGNLGSYNEQFF.

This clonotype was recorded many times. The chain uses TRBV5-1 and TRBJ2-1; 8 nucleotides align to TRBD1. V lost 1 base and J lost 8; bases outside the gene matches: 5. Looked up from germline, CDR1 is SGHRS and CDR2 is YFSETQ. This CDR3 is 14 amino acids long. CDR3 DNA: TGCGCCAGCAGCTTGCAGGGGGCAGGGGATGAGCAGTTCTTC. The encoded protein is CASSLQGAGDEQFF.

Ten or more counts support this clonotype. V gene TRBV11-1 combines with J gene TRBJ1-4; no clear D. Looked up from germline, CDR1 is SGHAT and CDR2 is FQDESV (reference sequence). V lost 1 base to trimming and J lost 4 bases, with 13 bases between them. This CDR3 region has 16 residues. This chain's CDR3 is CASSLGYSNYNEKLFF. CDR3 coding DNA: TGTGCCAGCAGCTTAGGATACAGCAACTATAATGAAAAACTGTTTTTT.

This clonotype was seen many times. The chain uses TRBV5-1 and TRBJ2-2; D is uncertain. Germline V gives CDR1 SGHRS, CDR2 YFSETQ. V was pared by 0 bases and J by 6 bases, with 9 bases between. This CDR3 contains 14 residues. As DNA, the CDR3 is TGCGCCAGCAGCTTGGGGATGTTGGCCGGGGAGCTGTTTTTT. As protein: CASSLGMLAGELFF.

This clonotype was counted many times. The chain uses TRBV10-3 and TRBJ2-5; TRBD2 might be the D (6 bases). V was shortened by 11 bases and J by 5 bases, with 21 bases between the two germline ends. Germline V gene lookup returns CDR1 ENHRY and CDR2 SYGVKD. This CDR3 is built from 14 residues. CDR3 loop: CASTGGSSGETQYF. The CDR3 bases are TGTGCCTCGACTGGGGGGTCCAGCGGGGAGACCCAGTACTTC.

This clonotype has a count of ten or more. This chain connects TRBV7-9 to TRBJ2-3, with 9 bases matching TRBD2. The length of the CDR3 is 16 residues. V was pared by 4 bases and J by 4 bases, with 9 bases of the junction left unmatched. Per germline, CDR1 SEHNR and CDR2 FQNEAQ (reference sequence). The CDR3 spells CASSSRLAEPADTQYF. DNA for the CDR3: TGTGCCAGCAGCTCAAGACTAGCGGAGCCAGCAGATACGCAGTATTTT.

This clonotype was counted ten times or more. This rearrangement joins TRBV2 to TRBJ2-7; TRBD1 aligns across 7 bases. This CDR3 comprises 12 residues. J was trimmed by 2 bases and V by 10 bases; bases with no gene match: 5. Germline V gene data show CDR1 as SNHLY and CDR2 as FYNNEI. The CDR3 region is CATSDRPYEQYF. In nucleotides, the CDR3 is TGTGCCACCTCGGACAGGCCCTACGAGCAGTACTTC.

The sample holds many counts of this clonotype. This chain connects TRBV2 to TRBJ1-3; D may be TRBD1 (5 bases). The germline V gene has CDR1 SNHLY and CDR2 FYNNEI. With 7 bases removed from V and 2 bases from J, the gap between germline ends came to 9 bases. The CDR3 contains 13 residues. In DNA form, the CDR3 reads TGTGCCAGCATGATGGACACTGGAAACACCATATATTTT. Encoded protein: CASMMDTGNTIYF.

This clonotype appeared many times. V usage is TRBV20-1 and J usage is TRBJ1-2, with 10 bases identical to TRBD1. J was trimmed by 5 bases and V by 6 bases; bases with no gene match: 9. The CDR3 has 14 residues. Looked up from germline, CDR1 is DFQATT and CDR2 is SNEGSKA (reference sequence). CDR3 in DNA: TGCAGTGCCTTGTTAGGACAGGGGGAATATGGCTACACCTTC. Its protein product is CSALLGQGEYGYTF.

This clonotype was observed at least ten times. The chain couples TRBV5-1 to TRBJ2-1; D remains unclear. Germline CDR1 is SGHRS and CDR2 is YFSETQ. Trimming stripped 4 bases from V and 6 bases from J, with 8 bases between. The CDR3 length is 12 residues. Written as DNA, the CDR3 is TGCGCCAGCAGCATAAGTGGCAATGAGCAGTTCTTC. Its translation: CASSISGNEQFF.

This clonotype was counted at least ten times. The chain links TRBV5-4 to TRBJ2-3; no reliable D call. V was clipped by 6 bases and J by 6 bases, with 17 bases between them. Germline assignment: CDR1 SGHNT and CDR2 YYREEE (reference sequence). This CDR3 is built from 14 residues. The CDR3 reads CASIRSLSADTQYF. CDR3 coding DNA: TGTGCCAGCATCCGTTCCTTATCCGCCGATACGCAGTATTTT. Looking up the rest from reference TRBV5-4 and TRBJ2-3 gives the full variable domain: ETGVTQSPTHLIKTRGQQVTLRCSSQSGHNTVSWYQQALGQGPQFIFQYYREEENGRGNFPPRFSGLQFPNYSSELNVNALELDDSALYLCASIRSLSADTQYFGPGTRLTVL.

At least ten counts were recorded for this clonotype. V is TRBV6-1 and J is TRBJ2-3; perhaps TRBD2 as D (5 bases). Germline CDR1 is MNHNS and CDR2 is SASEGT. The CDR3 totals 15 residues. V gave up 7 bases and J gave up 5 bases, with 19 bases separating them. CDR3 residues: CASNPSGGVGDTQYF. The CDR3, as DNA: TGTGCCAGCAACCCAAGCGGAGGAGTAGGAGATACGCAGTATTTT.

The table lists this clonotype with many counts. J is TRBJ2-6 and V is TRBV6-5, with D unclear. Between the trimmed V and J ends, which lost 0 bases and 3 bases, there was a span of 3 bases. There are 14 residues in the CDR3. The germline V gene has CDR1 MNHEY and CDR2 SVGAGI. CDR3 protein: CASSYSSGANVLTF. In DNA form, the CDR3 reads TGTGCCAGCAGTTACTCGAGTGGGGCCAACGTCCTGACTTTC.

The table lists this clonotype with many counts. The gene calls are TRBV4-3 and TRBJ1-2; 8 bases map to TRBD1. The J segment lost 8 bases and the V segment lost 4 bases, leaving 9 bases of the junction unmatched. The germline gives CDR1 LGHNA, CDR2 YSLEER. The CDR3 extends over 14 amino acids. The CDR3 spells CASSRDRGGWGYTF. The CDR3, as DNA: TGCGCCAGCAGCCGAGACAGGGGTGGCTGGGGCTACACCTTC.

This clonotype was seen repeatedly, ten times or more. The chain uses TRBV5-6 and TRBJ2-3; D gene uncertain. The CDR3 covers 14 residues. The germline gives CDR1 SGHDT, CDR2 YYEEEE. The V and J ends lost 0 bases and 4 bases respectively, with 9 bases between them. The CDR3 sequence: CASSLGLVADTQYF. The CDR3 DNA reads TGTGCCAGCAGCTTGGGCTTGGTTGCAGATACGCAGTATTTT.

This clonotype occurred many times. CDR3 residues: CSVGDSRTDTQYF. The CDR3 coding sequence is TGCAGCGTCGGGGACTCTCGCACAGATACGCAGTATTTT. V is TRBV29-1 and J is TRBJ2-3, with a tentative D call TRBD2 (6 bases). Between the trimmed V and J ends, which lost 6 bases and 1 base, there was a span of 11 bases. The CDR3 runs to 13 residues. CDR1 and CDR2 (germline): SQVTM, ANQGSEA.

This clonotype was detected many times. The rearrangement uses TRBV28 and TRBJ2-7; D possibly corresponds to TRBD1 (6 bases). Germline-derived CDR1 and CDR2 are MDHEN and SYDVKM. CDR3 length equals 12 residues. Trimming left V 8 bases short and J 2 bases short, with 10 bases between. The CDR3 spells CASHTGPYEQYF. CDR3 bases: TGTGCCAGCCATACAGGGCCCTACGAGCAGTACTTC.

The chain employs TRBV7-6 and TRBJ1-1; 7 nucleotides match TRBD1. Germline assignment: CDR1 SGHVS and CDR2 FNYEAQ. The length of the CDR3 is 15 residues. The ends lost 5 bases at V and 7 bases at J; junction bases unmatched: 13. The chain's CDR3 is CASSGSTGARGEAFF. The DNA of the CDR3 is TGTGCCAGCAGCGGAAGCACAGGGGCACGGGGTGAAGCTTTCTTT.

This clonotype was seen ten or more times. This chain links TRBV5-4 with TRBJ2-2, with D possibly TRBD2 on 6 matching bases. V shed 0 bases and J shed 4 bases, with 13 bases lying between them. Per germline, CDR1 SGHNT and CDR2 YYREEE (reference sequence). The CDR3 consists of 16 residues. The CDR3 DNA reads TGTGCCAGCAGCTTGGGAACTAGCCGGACCACCGGGGAGCTGTTTTTT. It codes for CASSLGTSRTTGELFF.

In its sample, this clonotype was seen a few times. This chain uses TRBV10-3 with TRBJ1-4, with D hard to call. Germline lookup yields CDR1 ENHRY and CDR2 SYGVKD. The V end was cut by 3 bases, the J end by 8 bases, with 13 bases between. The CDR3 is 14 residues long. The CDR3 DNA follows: TGTGCCATCAGTGACCAACCTACCGACGAAAAACTGTTTTTT. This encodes CAISDQPTDEKLFF.

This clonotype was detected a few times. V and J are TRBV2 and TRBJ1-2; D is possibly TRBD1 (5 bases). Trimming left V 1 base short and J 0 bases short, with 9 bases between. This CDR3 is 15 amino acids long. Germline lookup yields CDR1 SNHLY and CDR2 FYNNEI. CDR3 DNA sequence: TGTGCCAGCAGTGAAGTCTGGGGGTCTAACTATGGCTACACCTTC. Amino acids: CASSEVWGSNYGYTF. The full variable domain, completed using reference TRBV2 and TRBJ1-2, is EPEVTQTPSHQVTQMGQEVILRCVPISNHLYFYWYRQILGQKVEFLVSFYNNEISEKSEIFDDQFSVERPDGSNFTLKIRSTKLEDSAMYFCASSEVWGSNYGYTFGSGTRLTVV.